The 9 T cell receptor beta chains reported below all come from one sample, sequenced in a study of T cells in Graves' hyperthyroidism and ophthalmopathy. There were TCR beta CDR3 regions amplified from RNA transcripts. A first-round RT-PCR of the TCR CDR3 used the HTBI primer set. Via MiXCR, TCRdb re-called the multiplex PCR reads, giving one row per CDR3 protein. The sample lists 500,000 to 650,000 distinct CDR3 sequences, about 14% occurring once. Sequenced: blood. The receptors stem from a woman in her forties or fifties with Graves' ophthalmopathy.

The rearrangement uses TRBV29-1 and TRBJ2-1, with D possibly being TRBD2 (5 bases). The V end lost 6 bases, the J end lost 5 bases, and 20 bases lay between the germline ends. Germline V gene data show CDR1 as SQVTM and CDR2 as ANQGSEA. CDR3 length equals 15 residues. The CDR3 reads CSVPPPSPQDNEQFF. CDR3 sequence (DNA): TGCAGCGTCCCCCCCCCTAGCCCACAAGACAATGAGCAGTTCTTC.

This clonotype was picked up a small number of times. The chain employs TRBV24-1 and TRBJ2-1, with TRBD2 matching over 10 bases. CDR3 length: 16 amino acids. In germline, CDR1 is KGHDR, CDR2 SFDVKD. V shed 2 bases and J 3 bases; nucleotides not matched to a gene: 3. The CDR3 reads CATSDYTSGDYNEQFF. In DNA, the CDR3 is TGTGCCACCAGTGATTACACTAGCGGGGACTACAATGAGCAGTTCTTC.

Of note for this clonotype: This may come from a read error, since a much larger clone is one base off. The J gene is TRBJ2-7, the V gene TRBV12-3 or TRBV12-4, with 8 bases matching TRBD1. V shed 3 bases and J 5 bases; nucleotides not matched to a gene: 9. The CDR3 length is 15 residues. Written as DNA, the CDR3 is TGTGCCAGCAGTTTTTGGGGACAGGAACCCCACGAGCAGTACTTC. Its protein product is CASSFWGQEPHEQYF.

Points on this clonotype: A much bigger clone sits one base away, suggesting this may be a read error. The CDR3 bases are TGTGCCAGCAGTTACTTTGTAAGGAATATCGAACAGTACTTC. This codes for CASSYFVRNIEQYF. J is TRBJ2-7 and V is TRBV6-2 or TRBV6-3; the D is unclear. The CDR3 spans 14 residues. Trimming shortened V by 1 base and J by 10 bases, and 17 bases separated the two germline ends. Germline lookup yields CDR1 MNHEY and CDR2 SVGEGT.

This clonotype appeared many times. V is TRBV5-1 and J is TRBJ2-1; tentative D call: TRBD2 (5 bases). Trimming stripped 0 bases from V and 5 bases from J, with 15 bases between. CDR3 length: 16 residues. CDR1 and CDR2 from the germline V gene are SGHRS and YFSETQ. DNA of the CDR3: TGCGCCAGCAGCTTGGCTCCGGGGTCGCGGGACAATGAGCAGTTCTTC. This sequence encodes CASSLAPGSRDNEQFF.

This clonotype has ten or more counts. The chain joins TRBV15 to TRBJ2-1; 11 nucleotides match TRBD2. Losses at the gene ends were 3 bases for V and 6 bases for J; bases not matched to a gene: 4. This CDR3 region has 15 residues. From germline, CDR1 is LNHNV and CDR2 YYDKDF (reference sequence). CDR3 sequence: CATSRAGTSGNEQFF. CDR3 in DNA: TGTGCCACCAGCAGGGCCGGGACTAGCGGCAATGAGCAGTTCTTC.

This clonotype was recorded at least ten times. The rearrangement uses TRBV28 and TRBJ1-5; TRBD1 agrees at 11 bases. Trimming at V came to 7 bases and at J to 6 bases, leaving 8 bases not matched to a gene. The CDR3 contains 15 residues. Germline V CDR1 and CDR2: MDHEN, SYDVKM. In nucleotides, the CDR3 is TGTGCCAGCACCCCAGGGGACAGGGGGTTTCAGCCCCAGCATTTT. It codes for CASTPGDRGFQPQHF. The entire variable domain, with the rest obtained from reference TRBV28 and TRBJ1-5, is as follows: DVKVTQSSRYLVKRTGEKVFLECVQDMDHENMFWYRQDPGLGLRLIYFSYDVKMKEKGDIPEGYSVSREKKERFSLILESASTNQTSMYLCASTPGDRGFQPQHFGDGTRLSIL.

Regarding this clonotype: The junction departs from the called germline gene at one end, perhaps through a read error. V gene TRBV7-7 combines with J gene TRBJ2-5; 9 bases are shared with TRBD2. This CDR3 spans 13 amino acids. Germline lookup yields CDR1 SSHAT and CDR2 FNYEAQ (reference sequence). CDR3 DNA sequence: TGTGCTAGCAGCCGACTAGCGGAAGGGACCCAGTACTTC. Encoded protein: CASSRLAEGTQYF.

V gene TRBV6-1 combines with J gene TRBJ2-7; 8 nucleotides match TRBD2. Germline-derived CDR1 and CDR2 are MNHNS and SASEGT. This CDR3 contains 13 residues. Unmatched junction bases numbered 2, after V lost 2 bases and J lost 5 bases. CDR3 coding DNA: TGTGCCAGCAGTGAATGGCGGGAGGACGAGCAGTACTTC. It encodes CASSEWREDEQYF.